This T cell receptor beta chain was sequenced for a study of T cell responses to AZD1222 COVID-19 vaccine. Notes on the study in general: CD4 TCRs associated with vaccination spanned spike, dominating at 160-218 and 743-854. Baseline serology detected seropositivity in only a handful of AZD1222 recipients. Repertoires were collected only later (after the peak T cell response had occurred). Donors were largely white British and mainly female; clonal diversity was possibly underestimated.

This clone was counted a single time. Its antigen is currently unknown. Measured with immunoSEQ multiplex PCR; TCRdb has only the in-frame clones, and not every one. Of some 190,000 clones in the sample, 88% are singletons; the top ten hold approximately 7.7%. This sequence originates from an adult in good health. Source: peripheral blood, taken on day 0 of AZD1222 vaccination.

CDR3 DNA: TGTGCCAGCAGCTTGGCAGTGGGGAGCTCCTACGAGCAGTACTTC. Amino acids: CASSLAVGSSYEQYF. V is TRBV5-8 and J is TRBJ2-7; possibly TRBD2 for D (5 bases). Germline CDR1 SGHTS, CDR2 YDEGEE. This CDR3 is 15 amino acids long. V lost 0 bases and J lost 0, with 10 bases in between.